A selection of T cell receptor beta chains follows, all from one sample in a study of cytomegalovirus exposure and HLA in healthy donors. Profiled with immunoSEQ multiplex PCR; TCRdb holds only in-frame clones, not every one. The sample records 100,000 to 150,000 clones, around 84% being singletons. The sequencing input was PBMCs. All receptors derive from a woman aged 40 to 49 in good health and CMV-seronegative. The CDR3 runs from the conserved cysteine through the conserved F or W. A D gene is named only where the DNA matches it firmly. Rows give clone size only sometimes, using once, few, many, or a class for an expanded clone.

TRBV18	TRBJ1-1	TRBD1	.	TGTGCCAGCCAAGGCACAGGGGGCAACACTGAAGCTTTCTTT	CASQGTGGNTEAFF
TRBV4-1	TRBJ2-7	TRBD1	once	TGCGCCAGCAGCCTTGGGGACAGAGCCTACGAGCAGTACTTC	CASSLGDRAYEQYF
TRBV25-1	TRBJ2-3	TRBD2	.	TGTGCCAGCAGATCCTCGGGGAGCGGGAGGGGCACAGATACGCAGTATTTT	CASRSSGSGRGTDTQYF
TRBV7-2	TRBJ2-2	.	.	TGTGCCAGCAGCTTAGCGTGGGAGACCGGGGAGCTGTTTTTT	CASSLAWETGELFF
TRBV7-9	TRBJ1-1	TRBD1	.	TGTGCCAGCAGCCCGACAGGGACAATGAACACTGAAGCTTTCTTT	CASSPTGTMNTEAFF
TRBV27	TRBJ2-7	.	once	TGTGCCAGCAGTTTAAGACCTTTCACTAATTCCTACGAGCAGTACTTC	CASSLRPFTNSYEQYF
TRBV28	TRBJ1-3	.	.	TGTGCCAGCATCAACGGAGACTCTGGAAACACCATATATTTT	CASINGDSGNTIYF
TRBV2	TRBJ1-2	.	.	TGTGCCAGCTACTTACCCGGGTCGCCCAGAAGCGGCTACACCTTC	CASYLPGSPRSGYTF
TRBV6-1	TRBJ1-1	.	once	TGTGTCGCATCAATCAGGGGATGGACTGAAGCTTTCTTT	CVASIRGWTEAFF
TRBV30	TRBJ2-4	TRBD2	.	TGTGCCTGGAGTGGAGGGACTAGCGGTAAAAACAGTCAGTACTTC	CAWSGGTSGKNSQYF
TRBV5-1	TRBJ2-3	.	.	TGCGCCAGCAGCGAGGACAGTCAAGATACGCAGTATTTT	CASSEDSQDTQYF
TRBV28	TRBJ1-2	.	once	TGTGCCAGCTACCCTACGGGGGGCGGGGGACTGGGTGGCTACACCTTC	CASYPTGGGGLGGYTF
TRBV27	TRBJ2-7	.	.	TGTGCCAGCAGTTTATCCCGCGGCTACGAGCAGTACTTC	CASSLSRGYEQYF
TRBV18	TRBJ1-5	TRBD1	.	TGTGCCAGCTCACGAATCGCCGGGACAGCTAATAGCAATCAGCCCCAGCATTTT	CASSRIAGTANSNQPQHF
TRBV13	TRBJ2-5	.	.	TGTGCCAGCAGCTTAGGCGGGATACGCTCCCAGTACTTC	CASSLGGIRSQYF
TRBV27	TRBJ2-1	.	.	TGTGCCAGCAGTTTATCTTTGCTGAGTGATGAGCAGTTCTTC	CASSLSLLSDEQFF
TRBV6-1	TRBJ2-3	TRBD1	once	TGTGCCAGCAGCCACACGACAGGGCTGGATACGCAGTATTTT	CASSHTTGLDTQYF
TRBV2	TRBJ2-3	TRBD1	.	TGTGCCAGCGGACGACAGGGGATGTACACAGATACGCAGTATTTT	CASGRQGMYTDTQYF
TRBV2	TRBJ1-1	.	.	TGTGCCAGCAGTGCCCAGAGGAGAGCTTTCTTT	CASSAQRRAFF
TRBV9	TRBJ2-1	TRBD1	once	TGTGCCAGCAGCGCGCGAGGGCCGGGACAGGGAATTAACAATGAGCAGTTCTTC	CASSARGPGQGINNEQFF
TRBV5-1	TRBJ2-7	TRBD2	.	TGCGCCAGCAGACCGGGACCTAGCGGGGCCGTTGGTGAGCAGTACTTC	CASRPGPSGAVGEQYF
TRBV7-9	TRBJ2-7	.	.	TGTGCCAGCAGCTTAACCCCGGAGAGGTACGAGCAGTACTTC	CASSLTPERYEQYF
TRBV6-5	TRBJ2-7	TRBD2	few	TGTGCCAGCAGACGGGACATCGGGACTAGCGACGAGCAGTACTTC	CASRRDIGTSDEQYF
TRBV14	TRBJ2-3	.	.	TGTGCCAGCAGACCGTGGGGCAGACAGAGCACAGATACGCAGTATTTT	CASRPWGRQSTDTQYF
TRBV7-7	TRBJ2-7	TRBD1	.	TGTGCTAGCAGCTTAGAGGGGGCAAACGAGCAGTACTTC	CASSLEGANEQYF
TRBV28	TRBJ2-7	.	once	TGTGCCAGCAGTTTTTCCAAGCCGTCCTACGAGCAGTACTTC	CASSFSKPSYEQYF
TRBV19	TRBJ1-1	TRBD1	.	TGTGCCAGTAGTCTCTGGACAGGGGACACTGAAGCTTTCTTT	CASSLWTGDTEAFF
TRBV6-5	TRBJ2-3	.	once	TGTGCCAGCAGTCCCGACTTTCCCTACACAGATACGCAGTATTTT	CASSPDFPYTDTQYF
TRBV25-1	TRBJ2-7	.	.	TGTGCCAGCACCGTGCGGTTGGGTCTAGCGCTCTCCTACGAGCAGTACTTC	CASTVRLGLALSYEQYF
TRBV19	TRBJ2-7	TRBD2	few	TGTGCCAGTAGTATACTCAGCGGGAGTAGCGAGCAGTACTTC	CASSILSGSSEQYF
TRBV6-1	TRBJ2-7	.	once	TGTGCCAGCAGTGCTTCTCCAGGGTACGGGCAGTACTTC	CASSASPGYGQYF
TRBV29-1	TRBJ1-1	.	.	TGCAGCGTACAGGAGAACACTGAAGCTTTCTTT	CSVQENTEAFF
TRBV19	TRBJ2-7	TRBD1	.	TGTGCCAGTAGAGCCGGGACAGGTTTTACCTACGAGCAGTACTTC	CASRAGTGFTYEQYF
TRBV11-2	TRBJ2-6	.	.	TGTGCCAGCTGTCGGGCTGGGGCCAACGTCCTGACTTTC	CASCRAGANVLTF
TRBV27	TRBJ1-1	.	.	TGTGCCAGCAGTTTTGGGAGTGGGGGGTCTGAAGCTTTCTTT	CASSFGSGGSEAFF
TRBV5-4	TRBJ1-2	.	.	TGTGCCAGCAGCCCGCCTGGACAACTCTATGGCTACACCTTC	CASSPPGQLYGYTF
TRBV6-6	TRBJ2-2	.	.	TGTGCCGGCAGTTACTCGGACAGCAGTAATACCGGGGAGCTGTTTTTT	CAGSYSDSSNTGELFF
TRBV28	TRBJ1-3	.	.	TGTGCCAGCAGGACGGGACAAAGTGGAAACACCATATATTTT	CASRTGQSGNTIYF
TRBV6-1	TRBJ1-2	.	.	TGTGCCAGCAGTGTGGACAGCCTCTATGGCTACACCTTC	CASSVDSLYGYTF
TRBV7-9	TRBJ1-1	TRBD1	.	TGTGCCAGCAGCCTGACGACAGGGGCGGCTGAAGCTTTCTTT	CASSLTTGAAEAFF
TRBV10-1	TRBJ1-1	TRBD1	.	TGCGCCAGCAGTGAGCTGAGGGACAGCTACGGGAACACTGAAGCTTTCTTT	CASSELRDSYGNTEAFF
TRBV6-1	TRBJ2-3	TRBD1	.	TGTGCCAGCAGTGCGCAGGGGGCCCAAGGGGATACGCAGTATTTT	CASSAQGAQGDTQYF
TRBV9	TRBJ2-7	.	.	TGTGCCAGCAGCACCCCCTCCGGGACTGGGGAAGTGCAGTACTTC	CASSTPSGTGEVQYF
TRBV28	TRBJ2-7	TRBD2	.	TGTGCCAGCAGTTTAATCCCCCGACTAGCTAGAATCTACGAGCAGTACTTC	CASSLIPRLARIYEQYF
TRBV29-1	TRBJ2-5	.	.	TGCACCCCCCCCGAAGAGACCCAGTACTTC	CTPPEETQYF
TRBV19	TRBJ1-1	.	.	TGTGCCAGTAGGACCCTCAAGCAGAGCGGGGGAGGGTGGACTGAAGCTTTCTTT	CASRTLKQSGGGWTEAFF
TRBV7-2	TRBJ2-5	TRBD2	.	TGTGCCAGCAGCTTAGGGCTAGCGGTAGAGACCCAGTACTTC	CASSLGLAVETQYF
TRBV7-9	TRBJ2-2	.	.	TGTGCCAGCAGCTTACAGGGCAGAAACACCGGGGAGCTGTTTTTT	CASSLQGRNTGELFF
TRBV7-9	TRBJ2-1	TRBD2	.	TGTGCCAGCAGCTTCCCCCTCCTCATAGCGGGAAATGAGCAGTTCTTC	CASSFPLLIAGNEQFF
TRBV7-9	TRBJ1-1	TRBD1	.	TGTGCCAGCGGATGGGGACAGGGGGGCTTTGAAGCTTTCTTT	CASGWGQGGFEAFF
TRBV18	TRBJ1-1	.	.	TGTGCCAGCTCAGCAGGGGCCAACACTGAAGCTTTCTTT	CASSAGANTEAFF
TRBV7-8	TRBJ1-3	.	.	TGTGCCAGCAGGCAACAGCGGGGTGGAAACACCATATATTTT	CASRQQRGGNTIYF
TRBV6-5	TRBJ1-1	.	.	TGTGCCAGCAGTTTACAGGGTGGTTCAGCTTTCTTT	CASSLQGGSAFF
TRBV11-1	TRBJ2-3	TRBD2	few	TGTGCCAGCAGCTTACTGAGGCTAGCGGGAGGTTGGGATACGCAGTATTTT	CASSLLRLAGGWDTQYF
TRBV10-3	TRBJ2-1	TRBD2	.	TGTGCCACTCTACCCGGGACTAGAAGTAGCTACAATGAGCAGTTCTTC	CATLPGTRSSYNEQFF
TRBV7-9	TRBJ2-7	TRBD1	.	TGTGCCAGCAGCTTAGCGGGCGGCAGGGGGCACCCCTACGAGCAGTACTTC	CASSLAGGRGHPYEQYF
TRBV28	TRBJ1-6	TRBD1	few	TGTGCCAGCAGTAGGGACAGGAGGGACTCACCCCTCCACTTT	CASSRDRRDSPLHF